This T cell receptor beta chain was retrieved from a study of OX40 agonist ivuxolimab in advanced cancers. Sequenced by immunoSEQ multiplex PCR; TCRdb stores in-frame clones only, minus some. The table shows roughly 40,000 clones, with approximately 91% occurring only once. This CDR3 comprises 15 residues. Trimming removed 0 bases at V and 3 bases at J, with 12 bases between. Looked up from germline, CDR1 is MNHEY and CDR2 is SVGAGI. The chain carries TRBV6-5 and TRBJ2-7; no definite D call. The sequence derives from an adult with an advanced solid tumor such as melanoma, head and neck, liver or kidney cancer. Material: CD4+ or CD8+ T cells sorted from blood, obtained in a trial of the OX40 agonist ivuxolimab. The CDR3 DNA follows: TGTGCCAGCAGTTACTCGTCCTATTCCGACTACGAGCAGTACTTC. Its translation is CASSYSSYSDYEQYF.